This TCR beta chain was sequenced in a study of a mutant IDH1 vaccine in newly diagnosed glioma. The overall study: Initiation of the vaccine course occurred 4-6 weeks after radiotherapy alone, or alongside temozolomide cycles.

Time point in this sample: week 5, during vaccination. The study gave 300 ug of mutant IDH1 20-mer peptide per vaccine dose, with topical imiquimod. On this clone: Its antigen is unidentified.

V trimming: 4 bases; J trimming: 4 bases; junction bases outside the gene matches: 7. This CDR3 spans 15 amino acids. The germline V gene encodes CDR1 SGHDT and CDR2 YYEEEE. Profiling relied on immunoSEQ multiplex PCR, and the TCRdb table lists in-frame clones only, not all of them. The repertoire consists of some 42,000 clones, with approximately 83% occurring once and the leading ten covering 1.7%. This chain joins TRBV5-6 and TRBJ2-1; the match to TRBD2 covers 8 bases. The source was PBMCs, collected from a glioma patient whose treatment included an IDH1 peptide vaccine. This receptor was identified in a man aged 40-55 years with glioma. The CDR3 DNA sequence: TGTGCCAGCAGCCGCCGGAGCGGGAGTTACAATGAGCAGTTCTTC. As protein: CASSRRSGSYNEQFF.